This TCR beta chain was obtained from a study of CD8 T cells in Susac syndrome. Germline V gives CDR1 KGHSH, CDR2 LQKENI. This CDR3 comprises 13 residues. V shed 3 bases and J shed 0 bases, with 6 bases lying between them. RNA amounts of about 0.5 to 1 ug underwent reverse transcription with random hexamers. TCRdb processed the immunoSEQ multiplex PCR reads anew with MiXCR; each CDR3 protein has one entry. The sample records about 110,000 distinct CDR3 sequences, 90% to 96% being singletons. Negative isolation was used for CD8+ and CD4+ T cells, and FACS enrichment was applied to TEMRA cells. The clonotype comes from a human donor in good health. The sample consisted of CD4+ T cells from PBMCs. The chain recombines TRBV18 with TRBJ2-7, with D hard to call. CDR3 residues: CASSPTDSYEQYF. CDR3 nucleotide sequence: TGTGCCAGCTCACCGACGGACTCCTACGAGCAGTACTTC.